Following are 17 T cell receptor beta chains from one sample sequenced in a study of PD-1 blockade in mismatch repair-deficient tumors. TCRdb's copy holds only in-frame clones and misses some; the assay was immunoSEQ multiplex PCR. Of about 68,000 clones in the sample, about 72% were seen once. The source material was peripheral blood, sampled 2 weeks after starting pembrolizumab. The receptors were sampled from an adult with mismatch repair-deficient cancer.

The chain is built from TRBV5-4 and TRBJ2-5; 10 bases match TRBD2. The J call may be wrong; the DNA end is better matched by TRBJ2-7. The CDR3 runs to 16 residues. Germline-derived CDR1 and CDR2 are SGHNT and YYREEE (reference sequence). The CDR3 region has the DNA TGTGCCAGCAGCTTGCCTAGCGGGAGTGGTGTAAACGAGCAGTACTTC. Translated, it gives CASSLPSGSGVNEQYF.

The chain is built from TRBV27 and TRBJ1-5; no reliable D call. Germline assignment: CDR1 MNHEY and CDR2 SMNVEV (reference sequence). Trimming removed 5 bases at V and 2 bases at J, with 13 bases between. The CDR3 loop spans 15 amino acids. The CDR3 here is CASSLRAGGNQPQHF. DNA of the CDR3: TGTGCCAGCAGTCTAAGGGCTGGTGGCAATCAGCCCCAGCATTTT.

The gene calls are TRBV29-1 and TRBJ1-1; a weak D match, TRBD1 (6 bases). V was shortened by 3 bases and J by 4 bases, with 12 bases between the two germline ends. CDR1 is SQVTM, CDR2 ANQGSEA, per germline. The CDR3 runs 13 residues. The CDR3 reads CSVEGGGGTEAFF. CDR3 nucleotides: TGCAGCGTTGAGGGGGGAGGGGGCACTGAAGCTTTCTTT. The full variable domain, its missing parts supplied by reference TRBV29-1 and TRBJ1-1, is SAVISQKPSRDICQRGTSLTIQCQVDSQVTMMFWYRQQPGQSLTLIATANQGSEATYESGFVIDKFPISRPNLTFSTLTVSNMSPEDSSIYLCSVEGGGGTEAFFGQGTRLTVV.

The count of this clone is one. CDR3 residues: CASRTGTAWGYGYTF. DNA for the CDR3: TGTGCCAGCAGAACCGGGACAGCCTGGGGGTATGGCTACACCTTC. The rearrangement links TRBV5-4 to TRBJ1-2; 7 bases are a match to TRBD1. After removal of 5 bases from V and 5 bases from J, the junction contained 12 bases not matched to a gene. Germline V gene sequence: CDR1 SGHNT, CDR2 YYREEE (reference sequence). This CDR3 has 15 residues.

This clone was counted a single time. The rearrangement uses TRBV11-2 and TRBJ1-1; perhaps TRBD1 as D (5 bases). The CDR3 has 15 residues. Trimming removed 8 bases at V and 2 bases at J, with 18 bases between. CDR1 SGHAT and CDR2 FQNNGV come from the germline V gene. The CDR3 sequence: CASRRQGPTNTEAFF. CDR3 sequence (DNA): TGTGCCAGCCGGAGGCAGGGACCTACTAACACTGAAGCTTTCTTT. The full variable domain, with the rest looked up from reference TRBV11-2 and TRBJ1-1, is EAGVAQSPRYKIIEKRQSVAFWCNPISGHATLYWYQQILGQGPKLLIQFQNNGVVDDSQLPKDRFSAERLKGVDSTLKIQPAKLEDSAVYLCASRRQGPTNTEAFFGQGTRLTVV.

The chain joins TRBV2 to TRBJ2-1; 14 nucleotides line up with TRBD2. After removal of 6 bases from V and 7 bases from J, the junction contained 11 bases not matched to a gene. CDR3 length: 17 amino acids. Germline CDR1 and CDR2: SNHLY and FYNNEI. DNA of the CDR3: TGTGCCAGCAGGACCGGGACTAGCGGGAGATCGGGAAATGAGCAGTTCTTC. It codes for CASRTGTSGRSGNEQFF.

The chain joins TRBV7-6 to TRBJ2-1, with 13 positions matching TRBD2. CDR3 length: 17 amino acids. The V segment lost 5 bases and the J segment 6 bases; nucleotides outside the gene matches: 10. Germline CDR1 and CDR2: SGHVS and FNYEAQ. The CDR3 loop reads CASSNGLAGASSNEQFF. The DNA for the CDR3 is TGTGCCAGCAGCAACGGACTAGCGGGAGCGTCGAGCAATGAGCAGTTCTTC.

The CDR3 protein is CASSPGTSSTGANVLTF. CDR3 nucleotide sequence: TGTGCCAGCAGCCCCGGGACTAGCTCCACTGGGGCCAACGTCCTGACTTTC. V is TRBV5-4 and J is TRBJ2-6; 9 nucleotides align to TRBD2. The CDR3 is 17 amino acids. Germline V gene lookup returns CDR1 SGHNT and CDR2 YYREEE (reference sequence). Losses at the gene ends were 4 bases for V and 2 bases for J; bases not matched to a gene: 7.

The CDR3 nucleotides are TGTGCCAGCACCCGCGGGCGGGAGCCCTACAATGAGCAGTTCTTC. Residues: CASTRGREPYNEQFF. The chain links TRBV7-6 to TRBJ2-1; 7 bases agree with TRBD2. The germline V gene has CDR1 SGHVS and CDR2 FNYEAQ. This CDR3 is built from 15 residues. J gave up 2 bases and V 7 bases, and 8 bases lay outside the gene matches. Full variable domain (missing parts from reference TRBV7-6 and TRBJ2-1): GAGVSQSPRYKVTKRGQDVALRCDPISGHVSLYWYRQALGQGPEFLTYFNYEAQQDKSGLPNDRFSAERPEGSISTLTIQRTEQRDSAMYRCASTRGREPYNEQFFGPGTRLTVL.

Points on this clone: An end of the junction differs from the germline gene, which may be a read error. The chain is built from TRBV19 and TRBJ1-2; TRBD1 matches at 8 bases. CDR3 length: 13 amino acids. CDR1 and CDR2 (germline): LNHDA, SQIVND (reference sequence). CDR3 loop: CASSVDRGDGYTF. The CDR3 coding sequence is TGTGCCAGTAGTGTAGACAGGGGCGATGGCTACACCTTC.

V usage is TRBV7-6 and J usage is TRBJ2-3; perhaps TRBD1 as D (6 bases). The CDR3 spans 16 residues. Germline CDR1 is SGHVS and CDR2 is FNYEAQ. V was shortened by 5 bases and J by 6 bases, with 21 bases between the two germline ends. The CDR3, as DNA: TGTGCCAGCAGCGAGCGGACAGACCATCCTGGGGATACGCAGTATTTT. This gives the protein CASSERTDHPGDTQYF.

The chain links TRBV9 to TRBJ2-3; 7 positions match TRBD1. Germline V gene data show CDR1 as SGDLS and CDR2 as YYNGEE. The CDR3 has 16 residues. The trim removed 3 bases at V and 0 bases at J, leaving 7 bases unmatched. CDR3 in DNA: TGTGCCAGCAGCGCGATGGGACAGACTAGCACAGATACGCAGTATTTT. Translation gives CASSAMGQTSTDTQYF.

The chain recombines TRBV14 with TRBJ2-5; 7 bases match TRBD1. Germline lookup yields CDR1 SGHDN and CDR2 FVKESK. The CDR3 spans 16 residues. Unmatched junction bases numbered 13, after V lost 4 bases and J lost 5 bases. The CDR3 bases are TGTGCCAGCAGCCTTTCCCCGGACAGGCCTTGGGAGACCCAGTACTTC. Its protein is CASSLSPDRPWETQYF.

The chain couples TRBV18 to TRBJ2-1; D is unclear. Germline lookup yields CDR1 KGHSH and CDR2 LQKENI. The CDR3 has 14 residues. V shed 4 bases and J shed 8 bases, with 15 bases lying between them. The CDR3 loop is CASSRLTVLDEQFF. The CDR3 nucleotides are TGTGCCAGCTCACGACTGACGGTACTGGATGAGCAGTTCTTC. Full variable domain (remainder filled in from reference TRBV18 and TRBJ2-1): NAGVMQNPRHLVRRRGQEARLRCSPMKGHSHVYWYRQLPEEGLKFMVYLQKENIIDESGMPKERFSAEFPKEGPSILRIQQVVRGDSAAYFCASSRLTVLDEQFFGPGTRLTVL.

The rearrangement joins TRBV18 to TRBJ1-2, with D maybe TRBD1 (5 bases). Germline V gene data show CDR1 as KGHSH and CDR2 as LQKENI. Trimming cost V 4 bases and J 5 bases, with 11 bases left between them. The CDR3 consists of 13 residues. CDR3 protein: CASSQDTQYGYTF. The DNA for the CDR3 is TGTGCCAGCTCACAGGACACCCAGTATGGCTACACCTTC.

There are a few counts of this clone. The CDR3 is CAIRKKAGPTETQYF. The CDR3 DNA sequence: TGTGCCATCAGGAAGAAAGCGGGACCAACCGAGACCCAGTACTTC. This chain uses TRBV10-3 with TRBJ2-5; 7 bases are a match to TRBD2. This CDR3 comprises 15 residues. CDR1 and CDR2 (germline): ENHRY, SYGVKD. V lost 6 bases and J lost 5; bases outside the gene matches: 12.

This clone was seen a few times. This rearrangement joins TRBV5-1 to TRBJ2-3, with 10 bases aligning to TRBD2. Germline V gene sequence: CDR1 SGHRS, CDR2 YFSETQ. The CDR3 has 17 amino acids. V dropped 0 bases and J dropped 3; count of bases not matched to a gene: 7. The CDR3 nucleotides read TGCGCCAGCAGCTTGGAGGCTAGCGGGAGAAGAACAGATACGCAGTATTTT. This sequence encodes CASSLEASGRRTDTQYF.